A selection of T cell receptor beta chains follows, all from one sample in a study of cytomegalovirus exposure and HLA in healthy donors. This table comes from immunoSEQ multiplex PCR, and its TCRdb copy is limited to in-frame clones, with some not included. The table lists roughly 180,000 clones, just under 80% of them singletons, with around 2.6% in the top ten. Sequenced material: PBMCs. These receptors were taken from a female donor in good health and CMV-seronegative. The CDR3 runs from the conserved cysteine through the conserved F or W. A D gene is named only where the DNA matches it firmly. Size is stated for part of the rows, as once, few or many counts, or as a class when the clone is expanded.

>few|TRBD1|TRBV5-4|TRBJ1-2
TGTGCCAGCAGCCGAGATTGGGGACAGTATGGCTACACCTTC
CASSRDWGQYGYTF
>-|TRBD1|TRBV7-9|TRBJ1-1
TGTGCCAGCAGGAGCGACAGGGGGGTGGCTTTCTTT
CASRSDRGVAFF
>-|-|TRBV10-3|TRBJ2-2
TGTGCCATCAGACAAATAACAGGGCCCGGGGAGCTGTTTTTT
CAIRQITGPGELFF
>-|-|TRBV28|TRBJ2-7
TGTGCCACCTCAGAAGGGGGAGGGGAGTACGAGCAGTACTTC
CATSEGGGEYEQYF
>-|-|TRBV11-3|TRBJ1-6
TGTGCCAGCAGCTTAGACCAATCCGGTCCCTTCCACTTT
CASSLDQSGPFHF
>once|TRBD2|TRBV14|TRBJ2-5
TGTGCCAGCAGCCTGGGACTAAGACCCGTCGGGGAGACCCAGTACTTC
CASSLGLRPVGETQYF
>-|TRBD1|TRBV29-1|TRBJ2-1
TGCAGCGTTAGACGACAGGGTTTCTACAATGAGCAGTTCTTC
CSVRRQGFYNEQFF
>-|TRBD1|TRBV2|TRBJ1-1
TGTGCCAGCAACGGACAGGGGGACACTGAAGCTTTCTTT
CASNGQGDTEAFF
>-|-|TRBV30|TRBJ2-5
TGTGCCTCCACGGGGATGAGGGAGACCCAGTACTTC
CASTGMRETQYF
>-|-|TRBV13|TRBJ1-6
TGTGCCAGCAGCAGCAGGGGCGGCAATTATTCACCCCTCCACTTT
CASSSRGGNYSPLHF
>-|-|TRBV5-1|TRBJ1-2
TGCGCCAGCAGCCTTGGAACAGGTGCTTCATTTAACCATGGCTACACCTTC
CASSLGTGASFNHGYTF
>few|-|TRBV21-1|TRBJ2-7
TGTGCCAGCAGCAAATACCTATACAGGGAAAAGGGACACGAGCAGTACTTC
CASSKYLYREKGHEQYF
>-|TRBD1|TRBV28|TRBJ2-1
TGTGCCAGCAGGAGGACAGGGGACAATGAGCAGTTCTTC
CASRRTGDNEQFF
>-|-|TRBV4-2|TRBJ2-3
TGTGCCAGCAGCCAAGATAGCCTAGCAAGCACAGATACGCAGTATTTT
CASSQDSLASTDTQYF
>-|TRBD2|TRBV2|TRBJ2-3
TGTGCCAGCAGCGGACTAGAAGATACGCAGTATTTT
CASSGLEDTQYF
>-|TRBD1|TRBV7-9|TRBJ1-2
TGTGCCAGCAGATCGACAGGGTCGACCTATGGCTACACCTTC
CASRSTGSTYGYTF
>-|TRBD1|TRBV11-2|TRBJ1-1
TGTGCCAGCAGCTTGGGGTACAGGGGAAACACTGAAGCTTTCTTT
CASSLGYRGNTEAFF
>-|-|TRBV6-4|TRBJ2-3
TGTGCCAGCAGTGAAGATTCCGCGTTTGGCACAGATACGCAGTATTTT
CASSEDSAFGTDTQYF
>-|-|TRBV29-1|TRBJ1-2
TGCAGCGTTCCGGTAGGAGGGAACTATGGCTACACCTTC
CSVPVGGNYGYTF
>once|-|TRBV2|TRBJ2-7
TGTGCCAGCAGTCAGATCTACGAGCAGTACTTC
CASSQIYEQYF
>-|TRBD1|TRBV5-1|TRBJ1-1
TGCGCCAGCAGCTGGGAACAGGGGGCATGGACTGAAGCTTTCTTT
CASSWEQGAWTEAFF
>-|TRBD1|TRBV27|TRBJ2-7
TGTGCCAGCAGCCCGAGACAGGGGGCGGTGTACGAGCAGTACTTC
CASSPRQGAVYEQYF
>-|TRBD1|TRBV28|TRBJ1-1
TGTGCCAGCAGTCCAATACAGGGGCTCAACACTGAAGCTTTCTTT
CASSPIQGLNTEAFF
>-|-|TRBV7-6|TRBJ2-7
TGTGCCAGCAGCTTAGGAAGTGGGCAGTCCTACGAGCAGTACTTC
CASSLGSGQSYEQYF
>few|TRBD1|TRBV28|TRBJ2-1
TGTGCCAGCAGTTTGCAGGACAGGGGATCACATGAGCAGTTCTTC
CASSLQDRGSHEQFF
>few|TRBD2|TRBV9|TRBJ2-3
TGTGCCAGCAGCGTGAACCCACTAGCGAGGGCAGATACGCAGTATTTT
CASSVNPLARADTQYF
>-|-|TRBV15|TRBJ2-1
TGTGCCACCAGCGGGAGGCTGGGGGAGAATGAGCAGTTCTTC
CATSGRLGENEQFF
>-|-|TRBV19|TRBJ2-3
TGTGCCAGTAGTAGACAGGAATCATCGGATACGCAGTATTTT
CASSRQESSDTQYF
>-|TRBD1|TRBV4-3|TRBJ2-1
TGCGCCAGCAGCCAAGATGGGCAGGGGGAAGACAATGAGCAGTTCTTC
CASSQDGQGEDNEQFF
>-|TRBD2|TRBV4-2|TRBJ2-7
TGTGCCAGCAGCCACACTAGCGGAAAGACCTACGAGCAGTACTTC
CASSHTSGKTYEQYF
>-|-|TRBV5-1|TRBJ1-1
TGCGCCAGCAGCTTGCAGGATATGAACACTGAAGCTTTCTTT
CASSLQDMNTEAFF
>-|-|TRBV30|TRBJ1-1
TGTGCCTGGAGCGGACACCCCCCGAGGTCAGCTTTCTTT
CAWSGHPPRSAFF
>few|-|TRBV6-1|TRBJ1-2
TGTGCCAGTACGTGGGAGGGCGCTAACTATGGCTACACCTTC
CASTWEGANYGYTF
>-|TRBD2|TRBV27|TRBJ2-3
TGTGCCAGCGGGACTAGCGGGCAGTGGGGAGATACGCAGTATTTT
CASGTSGQWGDTQYF
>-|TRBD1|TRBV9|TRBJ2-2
TGTGCCAGCAGCGAACAGGGGCTGAACACCGGGGAGCTGTTTTTT
CASSEQGLNTGELFF
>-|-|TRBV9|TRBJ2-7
TGTGCCAGCAGCGTAGAAATTGAGTCCTCCGAGCAGTACTTC
CASSVEIESSEQYF
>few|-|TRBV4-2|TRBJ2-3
TGTGCCAGCAGCAACCGGGAGTACACCGATACGCAGTATTTT
CASSNREYTDTQYF
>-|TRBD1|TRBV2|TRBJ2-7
TGTGCCAGCAGTGAAGCGGGACAGGGCCTGGGAGAGCAGTACTTC
CASSEAGQGLGEQYF
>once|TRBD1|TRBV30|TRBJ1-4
TGTGCCTGGAGGCCCGGACAGGCGACTAATGAAAAACTGTTTTTT
CAWRPGQATNEKLFF
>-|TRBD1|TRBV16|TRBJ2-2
TGTGCCAGCAGCGGAGACAGGGCTTGGGCCGGGGAGCTGTTTTTT
CASSGDRAWAGELFF
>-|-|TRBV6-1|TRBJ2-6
TGTGCCAGCAGTGAATATTCCGGGACAACCTCTGGGGCCAACGTCCTGACTTTC
CASSEYSGTTSGANVLTF
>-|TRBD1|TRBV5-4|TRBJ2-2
TGTGCCAGCAGTTTTGGGGGACAGGGGGCCGCCGGGGAGCTGTTTTTT
CASSFGGQGAAGELFF
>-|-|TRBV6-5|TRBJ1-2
TGTGCCAGCACCCTCGCAGGGGTTGGCTACGCCTTC
CASTLAGVGYAF
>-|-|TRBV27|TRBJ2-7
TGTGCCAGCAGTCCTGACCGCAGGGGCCGGCAGTACTTC
CASSPDRRGRQYF
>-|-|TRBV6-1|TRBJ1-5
TGTGCCAGCAGTGAAAACGAGGATCAGCCCCAGCATTTT
CASSENEDQPQHF
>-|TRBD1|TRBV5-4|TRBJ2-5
TGTGCCAGCAACCTTGCCGGGACAGGGAGTCCCCGAGGGCAAGAGACCCAGTACTTC
CASNLAGTGSPRGQETQYF
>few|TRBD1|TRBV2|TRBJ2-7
TGTGCCAGCAGTCAGGGACAGGGGGCCACCTACGAGCAGTACTTC
CASSQGQGATYEQYF
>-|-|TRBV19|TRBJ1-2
TGTGCCAGTCTCCCGAGGGGGGGGCGTCCCAGCTATGGCTACACCTTC
CASLPRGGRPSYGYTF
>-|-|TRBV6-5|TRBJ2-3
TGTGCCAGCAGTCTCCCAGATACAGATACGCAGTATTTT
CASSLPDTDTQYF
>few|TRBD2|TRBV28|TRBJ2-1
TGTGCCAGCAGTTCACCACCACCGCTTACTAGCGGCGATGAGCAGTTCTTC
CASSSPPPLTSGDEQFF
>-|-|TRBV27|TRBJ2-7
TGTGCCAGCAGTTTATCGCTCCTCGGGGGCTCCTACGAGCAGTACTTC
CASSLSLLGGSYEQYF